The clone carrying this TCR beta chain was seen a few times. Other nucleotide sequences from this sample produce the same CDR3. Trimming left V 6 bases short and J 2 bases short, with 9 bases between. Germline V gives CDR1 MDHEN, CDR2 SYDVKM. The CDR3 totals 13 residues. CD4+ and CD8+ T cells were sorted from PBMCs stained for CD3, CD4 and CD8. These data originate in a study of CD8+ T cells in alopecia areata. After isolation, RNA underwent reverse transcription to generate cDNA as the sequencing template. Clones were sequenced by immunoSEQ multiplex PCR, and TCRdb holds only the in-frame ones, with some missing. The table shows roughly 150,000 clones, with roughly 50% occurring only once.

This clonotype was sampled from a human donor with alopecia areata. The chain joins TRBV28 to TRBJ2-3; D not certain. Sequenced sample: CD4+ T cells sorted from blood. The CDR3 spells CASSLSNTDTQYF. The DNA of the CDR3 is TGTGCCAGCAGCCTTTCTAACACAGATACGCAGTATTTT. The complete variable domain, with remaining parts taken from reference TRBV28 and TRBJ2-3, reads DVKVTQSSRYLVKRTGEKVFLECVQDMDHENMFWYRQDPGLGLRLIYFSYDVKMKEKGDIPEGYSVSREKKERFSLILESASTNQTSMYLCASSLSNTDTQYFGPGTRLTVL.